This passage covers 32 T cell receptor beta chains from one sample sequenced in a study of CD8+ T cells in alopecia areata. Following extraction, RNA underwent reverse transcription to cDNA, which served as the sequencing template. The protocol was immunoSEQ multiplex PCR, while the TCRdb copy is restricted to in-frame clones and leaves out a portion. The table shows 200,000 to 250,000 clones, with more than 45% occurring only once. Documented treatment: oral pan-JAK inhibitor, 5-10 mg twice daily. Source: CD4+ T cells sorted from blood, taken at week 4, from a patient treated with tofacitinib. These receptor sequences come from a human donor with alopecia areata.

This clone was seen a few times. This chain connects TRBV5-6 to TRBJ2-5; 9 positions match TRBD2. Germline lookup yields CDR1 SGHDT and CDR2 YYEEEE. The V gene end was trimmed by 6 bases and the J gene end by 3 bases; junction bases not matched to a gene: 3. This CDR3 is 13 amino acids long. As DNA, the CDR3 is TGTGCCAGCATGTGGACTAGCGAAGAGACCCAGTACTTC. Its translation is CASMWTSEETQYF.

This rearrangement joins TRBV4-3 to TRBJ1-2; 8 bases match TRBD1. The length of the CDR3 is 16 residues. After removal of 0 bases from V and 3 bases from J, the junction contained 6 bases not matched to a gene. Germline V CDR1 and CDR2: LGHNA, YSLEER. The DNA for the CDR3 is TGCGCCAGCAGCCAAGACGGCAGGGGGCTGGACTATGGCTACACCTTC. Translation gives CASSQDGRGLDYGYTF.

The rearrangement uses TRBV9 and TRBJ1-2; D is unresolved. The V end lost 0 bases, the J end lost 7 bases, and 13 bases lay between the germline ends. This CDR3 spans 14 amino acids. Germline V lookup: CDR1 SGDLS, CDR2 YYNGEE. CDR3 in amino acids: CASSVESLAGGYTF. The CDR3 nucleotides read TGTGCCAGCAGCGTAGAGAGCTTAGCGGGTGGCTACACCTTC.

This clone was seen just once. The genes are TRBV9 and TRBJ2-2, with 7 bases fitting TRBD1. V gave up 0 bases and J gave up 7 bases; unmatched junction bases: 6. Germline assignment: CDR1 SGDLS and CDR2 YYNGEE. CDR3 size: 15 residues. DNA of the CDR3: TGTGCCAGCAGCGTAGCTCCCCAGGGGGTCGGGGAGCTGTTTTTT. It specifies CASSVAPQGVGELFF.

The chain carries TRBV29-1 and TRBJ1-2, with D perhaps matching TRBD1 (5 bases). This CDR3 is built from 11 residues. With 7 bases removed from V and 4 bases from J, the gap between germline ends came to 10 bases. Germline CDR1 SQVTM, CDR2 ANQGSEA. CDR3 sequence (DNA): TGCAGCGCTATAGGGGTCTATGGCTACACCTTC. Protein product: CSAIGVYGYTF.

The CDR3 DNA sequence: TGCAGCGTTGAAGAGGCGGGGGTCTCCTACGAGCAGTACTTC. Its protein is CSVEEAGVSYEQYF. The chain employs TRBV29-1 and TRBJ2-7, with 7 bases identical to TRBD2. The CDR3 is 14 residues long. The junction had 2 bases not matched to a gene; V was cut back by 0 bases and J by 0 bases. CDR1 and CDR2 from the germline V gene are SQVTM and ANQGSEA.

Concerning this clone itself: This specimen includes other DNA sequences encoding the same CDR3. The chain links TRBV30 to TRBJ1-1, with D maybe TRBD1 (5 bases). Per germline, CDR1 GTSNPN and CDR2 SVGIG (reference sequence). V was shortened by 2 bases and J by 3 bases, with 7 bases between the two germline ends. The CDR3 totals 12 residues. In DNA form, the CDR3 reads TGTGCCTGGAGTCGGGGGGACACTGAAGCTTTCTTT. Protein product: CAWSRGDTEAFF.

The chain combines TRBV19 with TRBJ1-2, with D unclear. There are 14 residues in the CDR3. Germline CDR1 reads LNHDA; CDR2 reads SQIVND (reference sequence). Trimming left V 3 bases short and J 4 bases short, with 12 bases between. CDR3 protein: CASSIYGSSYGYTF. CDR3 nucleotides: TGTGCCAGTAGTATCTATGGCTCTTCCTATGGCTACACCTTC.

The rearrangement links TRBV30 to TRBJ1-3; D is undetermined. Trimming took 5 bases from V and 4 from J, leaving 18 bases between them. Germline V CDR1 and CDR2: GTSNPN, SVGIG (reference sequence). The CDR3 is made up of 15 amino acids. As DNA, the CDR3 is TGTGCCTGGTCAATCGGACCTACCGGAGGAAACACCATATATTTT. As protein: CAWSIGPTGGNTIYF.

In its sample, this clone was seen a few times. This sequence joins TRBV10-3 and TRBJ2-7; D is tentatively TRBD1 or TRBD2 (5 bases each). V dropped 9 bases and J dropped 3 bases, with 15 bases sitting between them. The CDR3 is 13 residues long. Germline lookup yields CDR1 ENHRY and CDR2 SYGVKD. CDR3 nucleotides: TGTGCCATAACACGGGACCCAGGCTACGAGCAGTACTTC. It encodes CAITRDPGYEQYF.

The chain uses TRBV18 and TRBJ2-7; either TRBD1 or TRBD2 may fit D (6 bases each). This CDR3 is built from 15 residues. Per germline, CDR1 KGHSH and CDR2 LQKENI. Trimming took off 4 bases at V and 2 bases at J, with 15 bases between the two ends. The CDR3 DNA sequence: TGTGCCAGCTCACTAAAACAGGGAGGCCCCTACGAGCAGTACTTC. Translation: CASSLKQGGPYEQYF.

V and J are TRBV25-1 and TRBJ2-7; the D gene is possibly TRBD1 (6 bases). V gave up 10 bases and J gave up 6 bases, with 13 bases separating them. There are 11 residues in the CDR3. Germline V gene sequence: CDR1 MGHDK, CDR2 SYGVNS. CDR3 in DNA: TGTGCCACCGCCTTACAGGGCGAGCAGTACTTC. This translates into CATALQGEQYF.

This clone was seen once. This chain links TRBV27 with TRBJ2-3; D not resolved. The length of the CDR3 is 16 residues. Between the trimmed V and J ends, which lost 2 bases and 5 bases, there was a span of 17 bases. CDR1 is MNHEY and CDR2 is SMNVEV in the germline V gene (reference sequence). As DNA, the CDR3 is TGTGCCAGCAGTTTAAATCCATCTCGAACTGTAGATACGCAGTATTTT. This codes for CASSLNPSRTVDTQYF.

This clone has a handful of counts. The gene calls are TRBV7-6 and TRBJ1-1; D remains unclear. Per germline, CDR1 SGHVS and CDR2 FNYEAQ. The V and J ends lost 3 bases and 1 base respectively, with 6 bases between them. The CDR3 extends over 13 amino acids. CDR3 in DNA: TGTGCCAGCAGCTTTGGAAGGAACACTGAAGCTTTCTTT. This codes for CASSFGRNTEAFF.

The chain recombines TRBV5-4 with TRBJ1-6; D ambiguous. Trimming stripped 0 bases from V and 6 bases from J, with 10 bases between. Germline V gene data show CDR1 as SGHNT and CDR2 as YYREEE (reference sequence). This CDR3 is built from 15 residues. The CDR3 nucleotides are TGTGCCAGCAGCTTGGCAGTCTCGGGTAATTCACCCCTCCACTTT. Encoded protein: CASSLAVSGNSPLHF. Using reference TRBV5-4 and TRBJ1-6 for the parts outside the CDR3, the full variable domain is ETGVTQSPTHLIKTRGQQVTLRCSSQSGHNTVSWYQQALGQGPQFIFQYYREEENGRGNFPPRFSGLQFPNYSSELNVNALELDDSALYLCASSLAVSGNSPLHFGNGTRLTVT.

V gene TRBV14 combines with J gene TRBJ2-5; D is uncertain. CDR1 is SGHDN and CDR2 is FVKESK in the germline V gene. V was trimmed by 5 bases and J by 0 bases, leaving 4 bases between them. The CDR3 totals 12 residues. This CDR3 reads CASSRYQETQYF. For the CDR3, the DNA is TGTGCCAGCAGCAGGTACCAAGAGACCCAGTACTTC.

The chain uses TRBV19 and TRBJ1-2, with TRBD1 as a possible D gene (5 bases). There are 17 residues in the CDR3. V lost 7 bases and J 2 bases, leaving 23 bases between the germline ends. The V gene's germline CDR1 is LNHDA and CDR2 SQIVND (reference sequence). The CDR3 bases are TGTGCCAGTACCGGGCGCGGGACCGAGGGCTCCAACTATGGCTACACCTTC. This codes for CASTGRGTEGSNYGYTF.

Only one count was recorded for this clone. CDR3 amino acids: CASSPQGPPYGYTF. CDR3 sequence (DNA): TGTGCCAGCTCCCCACAGGGACCGCCTTATGGCTACACCTTC. The chain uses TRBV27 and TRBJ1-2; perhaps TRBD1 as D (6 bases). Trimming took off 8 bases at V and 5 bases at J, with 18 bases between the two ends. The CDR3 is 14 amino acids. Germline loops: CDR1 MNHEY, CDR2 SMNVEV (reference sequence).

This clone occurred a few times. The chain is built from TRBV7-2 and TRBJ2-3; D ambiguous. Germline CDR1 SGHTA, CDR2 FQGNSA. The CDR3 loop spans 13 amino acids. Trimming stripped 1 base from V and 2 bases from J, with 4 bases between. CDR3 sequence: CASSLGPTDTQYF. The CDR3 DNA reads TGTGCCAGCAGCTTAGGCCCCACAGATACGCAGTATTTT. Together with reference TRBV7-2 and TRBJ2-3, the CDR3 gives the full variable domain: GAGVSQSPSNKVTEKGKDVELRCDPISGHTALYWYRQSLGQGLEFLIYFQGNSAPDKSGLPSDRFSAERTGGSVSTLTIQRTQQEDSAVYLCASSLGPTDTQYFGPGTRLTVL.

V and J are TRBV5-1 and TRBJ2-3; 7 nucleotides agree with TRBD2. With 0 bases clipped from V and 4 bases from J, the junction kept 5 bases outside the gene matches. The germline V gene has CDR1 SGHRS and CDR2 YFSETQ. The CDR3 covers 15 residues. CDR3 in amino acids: CASSLGQAGADTQYF. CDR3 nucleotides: TGCGCCAGCAGCTTGGGGCAGGCGGGAGCAGATACGCAGTATTTT. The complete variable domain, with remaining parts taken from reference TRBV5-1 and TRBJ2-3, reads KAGVTQTPRYLIKTRGQQVTLSCSPISGHRSVSWYQQTPGQGLQFLFEYFSETQRNKGNFPGRFSGRQFSNSRSEMNVSTLELGDSALYLCASSLGQAGADTQYFGPGTRLTVL.

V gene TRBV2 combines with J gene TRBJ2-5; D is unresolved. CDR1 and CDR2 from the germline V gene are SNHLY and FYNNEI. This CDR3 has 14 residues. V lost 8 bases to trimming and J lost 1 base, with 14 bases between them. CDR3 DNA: TGTGCCAGCCTCAACTCAAGGATCCAAGAGACCCAGTACTTC. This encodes CASLNSRIQETQYF. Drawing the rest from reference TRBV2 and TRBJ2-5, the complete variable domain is EPEVTQTPSHQVTQMGQEVILRCVPISNHLYFYWYRQILGQKVEFLVSFYNNEISEKSEIFDDQFSVERPDGSNFTLKIRSTKLEDSAMYFCASLNSRIQETQYFGPGTRLLVL.

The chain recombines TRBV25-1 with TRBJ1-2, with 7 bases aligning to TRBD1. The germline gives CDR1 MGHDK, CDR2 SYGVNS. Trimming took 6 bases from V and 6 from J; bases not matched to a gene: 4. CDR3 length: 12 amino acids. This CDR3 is CASRTGWDGYTF. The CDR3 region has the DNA TGTGCCAGCAGGACAGGGTGGGATGGCTACACCTTC.

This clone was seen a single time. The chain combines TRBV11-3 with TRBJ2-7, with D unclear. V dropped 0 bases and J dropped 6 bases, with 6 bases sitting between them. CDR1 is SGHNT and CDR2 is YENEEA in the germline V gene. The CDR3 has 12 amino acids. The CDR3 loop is CASSLDRTEQYF. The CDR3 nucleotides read TGTGCCAGCAGCTTAGATCGGACCGAGCAGTACTTC.

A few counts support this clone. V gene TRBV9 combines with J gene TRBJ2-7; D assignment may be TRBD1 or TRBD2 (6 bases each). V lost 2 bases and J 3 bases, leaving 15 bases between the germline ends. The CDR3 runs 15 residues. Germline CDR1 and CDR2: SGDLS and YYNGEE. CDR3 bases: TGTGCCAGCAGCGTGGTTACAGGGACTCTCTACGAGCAGTACTTC. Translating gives CASSVVTGTLYEQYF.

CDR3 loop: CASSPPGGAYTGELFF. CDR3 DNA: TGTGCCAGCAGTCCCCCAGGGGGCGCGTACACCGGGGAGCTGTTTTTT. The rearrangement links TRBV25-1 to TRBJ2-2; 8 bases line up with TRBD1. CDR3 length equals 16 residues. The trim removed 5 bases at V and 3 bases at J, leaving 8 bases unmatched. Germline CDR1 and CDR2: MGHDK and SYGVNS.

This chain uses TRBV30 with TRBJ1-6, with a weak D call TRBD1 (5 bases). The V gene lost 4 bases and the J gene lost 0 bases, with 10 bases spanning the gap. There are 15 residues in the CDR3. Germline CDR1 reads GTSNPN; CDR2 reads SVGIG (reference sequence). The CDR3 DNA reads TGTGCCTGGAAGGGGTCCAGCTCCTATAATTCACCCCTCCACTTT. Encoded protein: CAWKGSSSYNSPLHF. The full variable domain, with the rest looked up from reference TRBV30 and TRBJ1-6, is SQTIHQWPATLVQPVGSPLSLECTVEGTSNPNLYWYRQAAGRGLQLLFYSVGIGQISSEVPQNLSASRPQDRQFILSSKKLLLSDSGFYLCAWKGSSSYNSPLHFGNGTRLTVT.

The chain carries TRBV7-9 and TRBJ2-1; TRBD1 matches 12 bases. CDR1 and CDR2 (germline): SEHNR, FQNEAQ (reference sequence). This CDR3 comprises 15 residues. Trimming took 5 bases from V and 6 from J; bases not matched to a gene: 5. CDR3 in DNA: TGTGCCAGCAGCGAGGGACAGGGGGCTGGCAATGAGCAGTTCTTC. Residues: CASSEGQGAGNEQFF. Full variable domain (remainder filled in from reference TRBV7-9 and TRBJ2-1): DTGVSQNPRHKITKRGQNVTFRCDPISEHNRLYWYRQTLGQGPEFLTYFQNEAQLEKSRLLSDRFSAERPKGSFSTLEIQRTEQGDSAMYLCASSEGQGAGNEQFFGPGTRLTVL.

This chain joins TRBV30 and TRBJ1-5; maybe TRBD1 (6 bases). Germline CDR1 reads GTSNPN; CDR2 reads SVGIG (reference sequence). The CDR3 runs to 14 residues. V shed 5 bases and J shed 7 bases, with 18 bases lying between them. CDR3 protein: CAWGGQPPGQPQHF. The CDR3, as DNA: TGTGCCTGGGGAGGACAGCCGCCAGGGCAGCCCCAGCATTTT.

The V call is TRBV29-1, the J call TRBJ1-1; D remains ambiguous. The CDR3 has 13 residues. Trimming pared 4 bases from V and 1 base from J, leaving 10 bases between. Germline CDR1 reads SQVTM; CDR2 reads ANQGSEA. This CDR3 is CSVGVIRNTEAFF. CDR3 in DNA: TGCAGCGTTGGAGTAATTAGGAACACTGAAGCTTTCTTT.

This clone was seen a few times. In DNA, the CDR3 is TGTGCCAGTAGAACCACAGGGTCGCAAGAGACCCAGTACTTC. Residues: CASRTTGSQETQYF. The chain employs TRBV19 and TRBJ2-5; TRBD1 might be the D (6 bases). Trimming stripped 6 bases from V and 2 bases from J, with 13 bases between. The CDR3 covers 14 residues. Germline lookup yields CDR1 LNHDA and CDR2 SQIVND (reference sequence).

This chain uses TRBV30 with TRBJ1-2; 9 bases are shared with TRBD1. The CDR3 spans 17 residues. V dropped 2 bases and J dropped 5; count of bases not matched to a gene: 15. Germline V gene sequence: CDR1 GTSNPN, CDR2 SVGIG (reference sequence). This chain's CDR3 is CAWSSPRTGAFQYGYTF. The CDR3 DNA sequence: TGTGCCTGGAGTTCGCCCAGGACAGGGGCATTTCAGTATGGCTACACCTTC.

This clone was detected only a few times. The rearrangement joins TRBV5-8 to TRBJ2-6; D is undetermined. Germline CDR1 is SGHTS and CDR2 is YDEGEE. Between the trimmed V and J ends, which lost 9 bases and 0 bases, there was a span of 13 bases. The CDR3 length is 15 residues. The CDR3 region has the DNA TGTGCCACCTCCGCTTGGGACTCTGGGGCCAACGTCCTGACTTTC. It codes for CATSAWDSGANVLTF.